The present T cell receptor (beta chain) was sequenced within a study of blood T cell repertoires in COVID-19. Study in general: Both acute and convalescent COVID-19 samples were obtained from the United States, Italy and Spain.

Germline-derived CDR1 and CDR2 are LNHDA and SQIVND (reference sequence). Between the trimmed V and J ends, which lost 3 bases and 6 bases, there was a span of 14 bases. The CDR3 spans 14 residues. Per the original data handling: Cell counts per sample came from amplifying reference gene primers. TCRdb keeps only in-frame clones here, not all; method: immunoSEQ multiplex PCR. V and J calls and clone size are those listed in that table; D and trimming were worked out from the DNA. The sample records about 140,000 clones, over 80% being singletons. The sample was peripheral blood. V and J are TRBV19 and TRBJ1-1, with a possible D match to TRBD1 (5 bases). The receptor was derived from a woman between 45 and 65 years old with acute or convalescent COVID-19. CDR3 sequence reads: CASSMSRANPEAFF. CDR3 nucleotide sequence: TGTGCCAGTAGTATGAGCAGGGCTAACCCTGAAGCTTTCTTT.